Below are 22 T cell receptor beta chains sequenced from a single sample in a study of cytomegalovirus exposure and HLA in healthy donors (TCRdb year 2017). Library generation was performed with the immunoSEQ multiplex PCR assay. For the multiplex PCR, a mixture combining 60 forward primers for TCR Vbeta segments and 13 reverse primers for TCR Jbeta segments was used. TCRdb provides this immuneACCESS table in a form limited to in-frame rearrangements. Some clones are lacking; in checked studies, under half of them reflect an unresolved V gene, and why the rest are absent is not known. Here the sample has under 60,000 clones; 70% to 85% occur a single time. The ten largest clones represent approximately 2.9% of the sample. Sequencing was carried out using PBMCs. These receptors were obtained from a man aged 50 to 59 in good health and CMV-seronegative.

V is TRBV7-6 and J is TRBJ2-2, with 10 bases aligning to TRBD1. The CDR3 consists of 17 residues. Germline assignment: CDR1 SGHVS and CDR2 FNYEAQ. Trimming took 1 base from V and 4 from J; bases not matched to a gene: 6. This CDR3 is CASSLDPGQGPTGELFF. As DNA, the CDR3 is TGTGCCAGCAGCTTAGATCCGGGACAGGGGCCCACCGGGGAGCTGTTTTTT.

The chain employs TRBV12-5 and TRBJ2-7; D may be TRBD1 (5 bases). The CDR3 consists of 15 residues. Looked up from germline, CDR1 is LGHNT and CDR2 is FRNRAP. Trimming cost V 3 bases and J 2 bases, with 14 bases left between them. The DNA of the CDR3 is TGTGCTAGTGGTTTTTTCCAGGGTTACCCCTACGAGCAGTACTTC. Translating gives CASGFFQGYPYEQYF.

The chain couples TRBV5-1 to TRBJ2-7; 8 positions match TRBD1. Germline V gene data show CDR1 as SGHRS and CDR2 as YFSETQ. Trimming took 2 bases from V and 3 from J; bases not matched to a gene: 10. CDR3 length: 16 residues. CDR3: CASSFSWDRSRYEQYF. In DNA, the CDR3 is TGCGCCAGCAGCTTTTCCTGGGACAGGAGTCGCTACGAGCAGTACTTC.

J is TRBJ1-1 and V is TRBV27, with 9 bases fitting TRBD1. The CDR3 runs to 14 residues. V trimming: 2 bases; J trimming: 7 bases; junction bases outside the gene matches: 5. The germline CDR1 and CDR2 sequences are MNHEY and SMNVEV (reference sequence). DNA of the CDR3: TGTGCCAGCAGTTTAGGACAGGGGAGTGGTGAAGCTTTCTTT. Translation: CASSLGQGSGEAFF.

This chain connects TRBV2 to TRBJ1-2, with D perhaps TRBD1 (5 bases). The V end was cut by 6 bases, the J end by 6 bases, with 17 bases between. This CDR3 is 14 amino acids long. CDR1 and CDR2 from the germline V gene are SNHLY and FYNNEI. CDR3 bases: TGTGCCAGCAGCGCAAACTCAGGGTTTAATGGCTACACCTTC. Translating gives CASSANSGFNGYTF.

The CDR3: CASSLFRYEQYF. The DNA of the CDR3 is TGTGCCAGCAGCTTATTCCGCTACGAGCAGTACTTC. V and J are TRBV7-9 and TRBJ2-7; D is ambiguous. This CDR3 spans 12 amino acids. Trimming shortened V by 2 bases and J by 3 bases, and 5 bases separated the two germline ends. Germline assignment: CDR1 SEHNR and CDR2 FQNEAQ (reference sequence).

The chain joins TRBV19 to TRBJ2-2; 9 bases agree with TRBD1. With V trimmed by 3 bases and J by 4 bases, 3 bases remained unmatched. The germline V gene has CDR1 LNHDA and CDR2 SQIVND (reference sequence). The CDR3 extends over 15 amino acids. CDR3 nucleotides: TGTGCCAGTAGTATCGGGACAGGGTCCACCGGGGAGCTGTTTTTT. It is translated as CASSIGTGSTGELFF.

This clone was observed a few times. V is TRBV6-1 and J is TRBJ1-5; D perhaps matches TRBD1 (6 bases). V lost 5 bases and J lost 7, with 12 bases in between. The CDR3 is 13 residues long. CDR1 MNHNS and CDR2 SASEGT come from the germline V gene. This CDR3 is CASSTGLEQPQHF. CDR3 coding DNA: TGTGCCAGCAGTACAGGGTTAGAGCAGCCCCAGCATTTT.

The chain is built from TRBV14 and TRBJ2-5; 10 bases map to TRBD2. The end of the DNA is better explained by TRBJ2-7, so the J call may be wrong. The CDR3 extends over 14 amino acids. CDR1 and CDR2 (germline): SGHDN, FVKESK. The CDR3 here is CASSLGTSVGEQYF. In DNA, the CDR3 is TGTGCCAGCAGCCTCGGGACTAGCGTAGGCGAGCAGTACTTC.

The chain employs TRBV14 and TRBJ2-1, with a weak D call TRBD1 (5 bases). Trimming stripped 3 bases from V and 7 bases from J, with 10 bases between. The CDR3 totals 13 residues. Germline V gives CDR1 SGHDN, CDR2 FVKESK. The CDR3 reads CASSHRVRNEQFF. The CDR3 bases are TGTGCCAGCAGCCACAGGGTTCGTAATGAGCAGTTCTTC.

This sequence joins TRBV28 and TRBJ1-2; D gene uncertain. This CDR3 has 13 amino acids. Germline V lookup: CDR1 MDHEN, CDR2 SYDVKM. Trimming cost V 2 bases and J 4 bases, with 8 bases left between them. The CDR3 here is CASSLGLAYGYTF. CDR3 in DNA: TGTGCCAGCAGTTTAGGTTTGGCCTATGGCTACACCTTC.

The chain couples TRBV6-1 to TRBJ1-2, with unresolved D. Trimming cost V 0 bases and J 4 bases, with 12 bases left between them. The CDR3 totals 15 residues. Germline lookup yields CDR1 MNHNS and CDR2 SASEGT. This CDR3 is CASSEAIYSPYGYTF. CDR3 in DNA: TGTGCCAGCAGTGAAGCCATATACTCCCCCTATGGCTACACCTTC.

This clone was found a few times. The chain is built from TRBV7-3 and TRBJ2-1; the D gene is possibly TRBD1 (5 bases). The germline V gene has CDR1 SGHTA and CDR2 FQGTGA. There are 16 residues in the CDR3. The V and J ends lost 0 bases and 1 base respectively, with 10 bases between them. The CDR3 DNA is TGTGCCAGCAGCTTAACGCAGGGATCTTCCTACAATGAGCAGTTCTTC. Encoded protein: CASSLTQGSSYNEQFF.

This chain connects TRBV27 to TRBJ2-7; TRBD2 matches at 12 bases. V gave up 5 bases and J gave up 4 bases; unmatched junction bases: 9. Germline V CDR1 and CDR2: MNHEY, SMNVEV (reference sequence). This CDR3 comprises 16 residues. The CDR3 is CASSVYTSGGSYEQYF. DNA of the CDR3: TGTGCCAGCAGTGTCTATACTAGCGGGGGGAGTTACGAGCAGTACTTC.

The gene calls are TRBV29-1 and TRBJ2-5; TRBD1 is a possible D gene (5 bases). The CDR3 is 12 amino acids. Germline assignment: CDR1 SQVTM and CDR2 ANQGSEA. Trimming took 5 bases from V and 1 from J, leaving 8 bases between them. The CDR3 DNA follows: TGCAGCGTTCCCGACAGCCAAGAGACCCAGTACTTC. Its protein is CSVPDSQETQYF.

The genes are TRBV6-5 and TRBJ2-7; 10 nucleotides line up with TRBD1. This CDR3 is 15 amino acids long. CDR1 is MNHEY and CDR2 is SVGAGI in the germline V gene. The V and J ends lost 4 bases and 2 bases, in that order; junction bases with no gene match: 5. The CDR3 region is CASSSGTGVTYEQYF. CDR3 coding DNA: TGTGCCAGCAGTTCCGGGACAGGGGTTACCTACGAGCAGTACTTC.

The V and J genes are TRBV12-5 and TRBJ1-6; 10 nucleotides agree with TRBD1. The CDR3 totals 14 residues. Germline values: CDR1 LGHNT, CDR2 FRNRAP. Unmatched junction bases numbered 2, after V lost 4 bases and J lost 8 bases. The CDR3 sequence is CASGSGTGDSPLHF. DNA for the CDR3: TGTGCTAGTGGTTCCGGGACAGGGGATTCACCCCTCCACTTT.

This clone was recorded only once. The chain is built from TRBV2 and TRBJ1-4; 7 positions agree with TRBD1. This CDR3 is 16 amino acids long. The trim removed 4 bases at V and 4 bases at J, leaving 9 bases unmatched. The germline gives CDR1 SNHLY, CDR2 FYNNEI. Here the CDR3 reads CASSASLTGLNEKLFF. The CDR3 nucleotides are TGTGCCAGCAGTGCTTCCTTGACAGGGCTTAATGAAAAACTGTTTTTT.

V usage is TRBV13 and J usage is TRBJ1-1; 10 bases fit TRBD1. Germline loops: CDR1 PRHDT, CDR2 FYEKMQ (reference sequence). V was pared by 4 bases and J by 3 bases, with 11 bases of the junction left unmatched. The CDR3 has 17 amino acids. The CDR3, as DNA: TGTGCCAGCAGCTCACTTTGGACAGGGGGTAAGGACACTGAAGCTTTCTTT. This encodes CASSSLWTGGKDTEAFF.

This clone was picked up a small number of times. This sequence joins TRBV4-3 and TRBJ1-4; unclear D gene. Germline-derived CDR1 and CDR2 are LGHNA and YSLEER. CDR3 length: 15 amino acids. V lost 0 bases and J 5 bases, leaving 10 bases between the germline ends. CDR3 protein: CASSQEAVANEKLFF. The CDR3 nucleotides read TGCGCCAGCAGCCAAGAGGCGGTCGCCAATGAAAAACTGTTTTTT.

V and J are TRBV6-1 and TRBJ1-2; TRBD1 matches at 7 bases. The CDR3 is made up of 15 amino acids. Germline CDR1 is MNHNS and CDR2 is SASEGT. V was pared by 6 bases and J by 0 bases, with 7 bases of the junction left unmatched. The CDR3 bases are TGTGCCAGCAGGTCACAGGGGCTCCCTAACTATGGCTACACCTTC. It encodes CASRSQGLPNYGYTF.

This clone was counted a few times. V gene TRBV5-6 combines with J gene TRBJ1-2, with D possibly TRBD1 on 6 matching bases. Trimming removed 2 bases at V and 4 bases at J, with 15 bases between. The CDR3 contains 15 residues. Germline V CDR1 and CDR2: SGHDT, YYEEEE. CDR3 bases: TGTGCCAGCAGCTTTTACGGCCAGGGGTCCTATGGCTACACCTTC. Its translation is CASSFYGQGSYGYTF.